This T cell receptor (beta chain) comes out of a study of shared clonotypes between healthy human individuals. Cells designated naive CD8 were CD45RO-negative and were positively selected for CCR7, with terminally differentiated effector memory CD45RA+ cells excluded. Germline-derived CDR1 and CDR2 are SGDLS and YYNGEE. V lost 4 bases, J lost 1 base, and 7 bases lay in between. The CDR3 is made up of 13 amino acids. Some clones are missing from TCRdb's copy, which holds only in-frame ones; the method was immunoSEQ multiplex PCR. The table shows roughly 2.1 million clones, with around 93% occurring only once.

V usage is TRBV9 and J usage is TRBJ2-3, with D unresolved. This receptor was taken from a young man in good health. Some clones in this sample may be carry-over from other donors' samples. The sequenced sample was naive CD8+ T cells from PBMCs. The CDR3 region has the DNA TGTGCCAGCAGCCCGTTCCGCACAGATACGCAGTATTTT. As protein: CASSPFRTDTQYF. The full variable domain, its missing parts supplied by reference TRBV9 and TRBJ2-3, is DSGVTQTPKHLITATGQRVTLRCSPRSGDLSVYWYQQSLDQGLQFLIQYYNGEERAKGNILERFSAQQFPDLHSELNLSSLELGDSALYFCASSPFRTDTQYFGPGTRLTVL.